This T cell receptor beta chain came from a study of T cells in Graves' hyperthyroidism and ophthalmopathy. Amplification targeted TCR beta CDR3 regions from RNA transcripts. HTBI primers were used for first-round RT-PCR of the TCR CDR3. Each CDR3 protein is one row after TCRdb ran MiXCR on the multiplex PCR reads. Found here are fewer than 900,000 distinct CDR3 sequences, less than 20% of them singletons; the top ten hold over 7.5%. This CDR3 is 15 amino acids long. J was trimmed by 5 bases and V by 5 bases; bases with no gene match: 9. Uncontrolled infection, other autoimmune disease, pregnancy or lactation barred patients from enrollment. Regarding the study as a whole: Stable hyperthyroidism was told apart from ophthalmopathy by a model built on 13 V-J features. Appearing also in blood were most of the thyroid clonotypes expanded above 0.001.

In its sample, this clonotype was seen a few times. Its antigen remains unidentified. The receptor was derived from a man aged 18 to 30 with Graves' hyperthyroidism. The sample was blood. This chain uses TRBV12-3 or TRBV12-4 with TRBJ2-7; 10 positions agree with TRBD1. CDR3 sequence (DNA): TGTGCCAGCAGTGCCCCGGGACAGGGGAACCACGAGCAGTACTTC. It encodes CASSAPGQGNHEQYF.